This entry concerns a single T cell receptor (beta chain). These data belong to a study of response to subunit inactivated influenza vaccine. TCRdb passed the RT-PCR reads through MiXCR, listing each CDR3 protein once. The data contain 400,000 to 650,000 distinct CDR3 sequences, more than 7% of them singletons. V was trimmed by 10 bases and J by 5 bases, leaving 12 bases between them. In germline, CDR1 is ENHRY, CDR2 SYGVKD. The CDR3 covers 12 residues. The genes are TRBV10-3 and TRBJ2-1; no reliable D call. This TCR was recovered from a man in his fifties or sixties who received an inactivated influenza vaccine. Sequences were derived from PBMCs from blood, sampled about 24 months after vaccination. CDR3 residues: CATMTTNNEQFF. CDR3 DNA: TGTGCCACCATGACGACGAACAATGAGCAGTTCTTC.